Listed below are T cell receptor beta chains from one sample, sequenced in a study of cytomegalovirus exposure and HLA in healthy donors. Profiled with immunoSEQ multiplex PCR; TCRdb holds only in-frame clones, not every one. The repertoire holds 95,000 to 110,000 clones, with about 9.4% as singletons. Specimen: PBMCs. These receptors were taken from a man aged 40-49 years in good health and CMV-seropositive. CDR3s include the opening cysteine and the closing phenylalanine or tryptophan. Fields, in order: CDR3 DNA, CDR3 protein, V gene, clone size, D gene, CDR3 length, J gene. A D gene is named only where the DNA matches it firmly. Not every row has a clone size; where given, it reads once, few, many or a size class.

CDR3 DNA: TGCGCCAGCAGCAAGGACAGCACTCAATCCCCCCTCCACTTT
CDR3 protein: CASSKDSTQSPLHF
V gene: TRBV4-1
clone size: .
D gene: .
CDR3 length: 14
J gene: TRBJ1-6

CDR3 DNA: TGTGCCAGCAGCACGGACAGCTCCTACGAGCAGTACTTC
CDR3 protein: CASSTDSSYEQYF
V gene: TRBV5-8
clone size: few
D gene: .
CDR3 length: 13
J gene: TRBJ2-7

CDR3 DNA: TGTGCCAGCTCACCAAGCGATGAAAAACTGTTTTTT
CDR3 protein: CASSPSDEKLFF
V gene: TRBV18
clone size: few
D gene: .
CDR3 length: 12
J gene: TRBJ1-4

CDR3 DNA: TGTGCCAGCAGGGAACAGGCCCACGAGCAGTACTTC
CDR3 protein: CASREQAHEQYF
V gene: TRBV28
clone size: .
D gene: .
CDR3 length: 12
J gene: TRBJ2-7

CDR3 DNA: TGCGCCAGCAGTTCGGACCCGAGGGATGGCTACACCTTC
CDR3 protein: CASSSDPRDGYTF
V gene: TRBV5-1
clone size: few
D gene: .
CDR3 length: 13
J gene: TRBJ1-2

CDR3 DNA: TGTGCCAGCAGTGAAGCGGGCCTAGCGGACTACTTGAACATTCAGTACTTC
CDR3 protein: CASSEAGLADYLNIQYF
V gene: TRBV6-1
clone size: few
D gene: TRBD2
CDR3 length: 17
J gene: TRBJ2-4

CDR3 DNA: TGTGCCAGCTCGGGTCAGGTGAACACTGAAGCTTTCTTT
CDR3 protein: CASSGQVNTEAFF
V gene: TRBV18
clone size: few
D gene: .
CDR3 length: 13
J gene: TRBJ1-1

CDR3 DNA: TGTGCCAGCAGCTTAGTACGGCAGGGGGGATATAGCAATCAGCCCCAGCATTTT
CDR3 protein: CASSLVRQGGYSNQPQHF
V gene: TRBV7-8
clone size: few
D gene: TRBD1
CDR3 length: 18
J gene: TRBJ1-5

CDR3 DNA: TGTGCCAGCGTCCGGGACAGGGGATCAGATACGCAGTATTTT
CDR3 protein: CASVRDRGSDTQYF
V gene: TRBV2
clone size: few
D gene: TRBD1
CDR3 length: 14
J gene: TRBJ2-3

CDR3 DNA: TGTGCCAGCAGCTTAGAAAGTGGGTGGGGACTATACGAGCAGTACTTC
CDR3 protein: CASSLESGWGLYEQYF
V gene: TRBV7-2
clone size: many
D gene: TRBD2
CDR3 length: 16
J gene: TRBJ2-7

CDR3 DNA: TGCGCCAGCAGCTCAGAGGAGCCGCAGTTCTTC
CDR3 protein: CASSSEEPQFF
V gene: TRBV5-1
clone size: .
D gene: .
CDR3 length: 11
J gene: TRBJ2-1

CDR3 DNA: TGTGCCAGCTCTTCGGGAGTTCACAACACCATATATTTT
CDR3 protein: CASSSGVHNTIYF
V gene: TRBV14
clone size: .
D gene: .
CDR3 length: 13
J gene: TRBJ1-3

CDR3 DNA: TGTGCCACCAGCGCCGGGACTAGCGGGAGTAATGAGCAGTTCTTC
CDR3 protein: CATSAGTSGSNEQFF
V gene: TRBV15
clone size: .
D gene: TRBD2
CDR3 length: 15
J gene: TRBJ2-1

CDR3 DNA: TGTGCCAGCAGCTCCCCTACTAGGGCTAGCGGGGGGTACTACAATGAGCAGTTCTTC
CDR3 protein: CASSSPTRASGGYYNEQFF
V gene: TRBV7-6
clone size: .
D gene: TRBD2
CDR3 length: 19
J gene: TRBJ2-1

CDR3 DNA: TGTGCCAGCAGAATCGCGGGAGGGCCCACCGGGGAGCTGTTTTTT
CDR3 protein: CASRIAGGPTGELFF
V gene: TRBV5-4
clone size: .
D gene: TRBD2
CDR3 length: 15
J gene: TRBJ2-2

CDR3 DNA: TGCGCCAGCAGCGAAGGACTAGCGGACACAGATACGCAGTATTTT
CDR3 protein: CASSEGLADTDTQYF
V gene: TRBV10-1
clone size: .
D gene: TRBD2
CDR3 length: 15
J gene: TRBJ2-3